The clone carrying this TCR beta chain was seen only once. The antigen is not known. The sample originates from a study of sequential checkpoint blockade in melanoma. Across the whole study: TCRbeta immunosequencing was performed on DNA from roughly 99 pretreatment melanoma tumor samples. Roughly 22 patients had matched tumor biopsies before treatment and at week 13 after nivolumab or ipilimumab alone. Study-level findings and limits: PD-L1 staining and CD8+ counts, not mutational load, tracked tumor T-cell clonality.

Treatment denoted: randomized to nivolumab then ipilimumab (arm A) or the reverse (arm B). Libraries were prepared by immunoSEQ multiplex PCR; TCRdb keeps only in-frame clonotypes and omits some of them. The data contain 7,500 to 9,500 clones, around 20% of them singletons. The receptor was isolated from a human donor with melanoma. Sequencing used tumor tissue (inferred from file names), obtained from a patient given nivolumab and ipilimumab in sequence.

DNA of the CDR3: TGCAGCGTTGAGGGGGGGGGCTCCTACAATGAGCAGTTCTTC. Its protein is CSVEGGGSYNEQFF. The V gene is TRBV29-1, the J gene TRBJ2-1, with 7 nucleotides matching TRBD2. V was clipped by 3 bases and J by 0 bases; unmatched bases: 2. This CDR3 comprises 14 residues. The germline gives CDR1 SQVTM, CDR2 ANQGSEA.